One TCR beta chain is described in this entry. This sample is part of a study of radiotherapy plus CTLA-4 blockade in lung cancer. Sequenced by immunoSEQ multiplex PCR; TCRdb stores in-frame clones only, minus some. The profile shows about 77,000 clones, roughly 70% of them singletons. This CDR3 is built from 12 residues. Germline V lookup: CDR1 MNHNY, CDR2 SVGAGI (reference sequence). The ends were cut back, 8 bases at V and 6 bases at J, with 10 bases in the middle. This TCR came from a human donor with non-small cell lung cancer whose response to radiotherapy plus ipilimumab could not be evaluated. The chain combines TRBV6-6 with TRBJ2-2, with D perhaps TRBD2 (6 bases). This material consisted of peripheral blood, taken from a patient treated with radiotherapy plus ipilimumab. The DNA for the CDR3 is TGTGCCAGCCTCGGGGGATCCGGGGAGCTGTTTTTT. Amino acids: CASLGGSGELFF.